Listed here are 22 T cell receptor beta chains from one sample, sequenced in a study of Graves' ophthalmopathy and Graves' hyperthyroidism. TCR beta CDR3 regions were amplified from RNA transcripts. HTBI primers served in a first-round RT-PCR, which a second-round multiplex PCR followed. TCRdb processed the multiplex PCR reads anew with MiXCR; each CDR3 protein has one entry. The repertoire holds about 550,000 distinct CDR3 sequences, with about 40% as singletons. Sequenced: peripheral blood or thyroid tissue (not recorded which). The receptors derive from an adult man with Graves' hyperthyroidism.

This clonotype occurred a few times. The rearrangement links TRBV20-1 to TRBJ2-5, with 7 bases fitting TRBD1. The V and J ends lost 0 bases and 5 bases, in that order; junction bases with no gene match: 9. From germline, CDR1 is DFQATT and CDR2 SNEGSKA (reference sequence). The CDR3 is made up of 15 amino acids. DNA for the CDR3: TGCAGTGCTAGAGATAGAGACAGGGTGGGGGAGACCCAGTACTTC. It specifies CSARDRDRVGETQYF.

This clonotype was observed many times. The chain links TRBV7-6 to TRBJ2-2; D not certain. Trimming cost V 2 bases and J 0 bases, with 13 bases left between them. The CDR3 consists of 17 residues. CDR1 SGHVS and CDR2 FNYEAQ come from the germline V gene. CDR3 protein: CASSLTGRTANTGELFF. The CDR3, as DNA: TGTGCCAGCAGCTTAACTGGCAGGACCGCGAACACCGGGGAGCTGTTTTTT.

Written as DNA, the CDR3 is TGTGCCAGCAGCCCTGCGGGACAGGGGAGAGATACGCAGTATTTT. Its translation: CASSPAGQGRDTQYF. The chain employs TRBV7-2 and TRBJ2-3; 10 bases line up with TRBD1. The length of the CDR3 is 15 residues. Germline loops: CDR1 SGHTA, CDR2 FQGNSA. The V gene end was trimmed by 5 bases and the J gene end by 5 bases; junction bases not matched to a gene: 7.

This clonotype was observed many times. The chain employs TRBV10-2 and TRBJ1-5; tentatively, D is TRBD1 (6 bases). CDR1 is WSHSY and CDR2 is SAAADI in the germline V gene. The length of the CDR3 is 14 residues. V was trimmed by 6 bases and J by 1 base, leaving 10 bases between them. DNA for the CDR3: TGCGCCAGCAGGTCCAGGGGAAGCAATCAGCCCCAGCATTTT. This sequence encodes CASRSRGSNQPQHF.

This sequence joins TRBV20-1 and TRBJ1-1, with D possibly TRBD1 on 6 matching bases. CDR1 is DFQATT, CDR2 SNEGSKA, per germline (reference sequence). CDR3 size: 12 residues. V was trimmed by 6 bases and J by 5 bases, leaving 13 bases between them. The CDR3 region is CSAADRGTEAFF. CDR3 DNA: TGCAGTGCCGCGGACAGAGGGACTGAAGCTTTCTTT.

The chain links TRBV5-1 to TRBJ2-7, with 7 bases aligning to TRBD1. V gave up 5 bases and J gave up 7 bases; unmatched junction bases: 15. Germline values: CDR1 SGHRS, CDR2 YFSETQ. This CDR3 comprises 15 residues. The CDR3 loop is CASRIQGTSYDEQYF. The CDR3 nucleotides are TGCGCCAGCAGAATACAGGGGACCTCCTACGATGAGCAGTACTTC.

Of note for this clonotype: A junction boundary mismatches the germline segment, possibly from a read error. V usage is TRBV15 and J usage is TRBJ2-7, with D maybe TRBD2 (6 bases). CDR3 length equals 13 residues. Germline assignment: CDR1 LNHNV and CDR2 YYDKDF (reference sequence). The CDR3 region is CAASRDFQYEQCF. The CDR3 coding sequence is TGTGCCGCCAGCCGGGACTTCCAATACGAGCAGTGCTTC.

V and J are TRBV24-1 and TRBJ2-3, with TRBD2 matching 11 bases. V was pared by 3 bases and J by 2 bases, with 6 bases of the junction left unmatched. The germline CDR1 and CDR2 sequences are KGHDR and SFDVKD. This CDR3 spans 17 amino acids. Here the CDR3 reads CATSDRGLADATDTQYF. In DNA form, the CDR3 reads TGTGCCACCAGTGATCGGGGACTAGCGGACGCCACAGATACGCAGTATTTT.

This clonotype appeared a few times. The junction departs from germline at one end; a sequencing error may be responsible. The rearrangement links TRBV2 to TRBJ2-5; 14 bases align to TRBD2. Per germline, CDR1 SNHLY and CDR2 FYNNEI. The CDR3 covers 17 residues. The CDR3 bases are TGTGCCATCAGTGGCCAAGGACTAGCGGGAGGTGCAGATACGCAGTACTTC. It translates to CAISGQGLAGGADTQYF. The full variable domain, with the rest looked up from reference TRBV2 and TRBJ2-5, is EPEVTQTPSHQVTQMGQEVILRCVPISNHLYFYWYRQILGQKVEFLVSFYNNEISEKSEIFDDQFSVERPDGSNFTLKIRSTKLEDSAMYFCAISGQGLAGGADTQYFGPGTRLLVL.

About this clonotype: This may arise from a read error, as a much more abundant clone is one base away. The V and J genes are TRBV13 and TRBJ2-2; perhaps D is TRBD1 or TRBD2 (5 bases each). This CDR3 has 14 amino acids. V shed 2 bases and J shed 5 bases, with 9 bases lying between them. The germline V gene has CDR1 PRHDT and CDR2 FYEKMQ (reference sequence). CDR3 sequence reads: CASSLRGVTGELFF. The CDR3 coding sequence is TGTGCCAGCAGCTTAAGAGGGGTGACCGGGGAGCTGTTTTTT. Complete variable domain (other parts from reference TRBV13 and TRBJ2-2): AAGVIQSPRHLIKEKRETATLKCYPIPRHDTVYWYQQGPGQDPQFLISFYEKMQSDKGSIPDRFSAQQFSDYHSELNMSSLELGDSALYFCASSLRGVTGELFFGEGSRLTVL.

This clonotype was seen repeatedly, ten times or more. This chain joins TRBV12-3 or TRBV12-4 and TRBJ1-2; no reliable D call. The CDR3 sequence is 16 residues long. V shed 5 bases and J shed 1 base, with 17 bases lying between them. The CDR3 DNA reads TGTGCCAGCAGTGATATTACCTGGGCCGTTAACTATGGCTACACCTTC. Its protein product is CASSDITWAVNYGYTF.

This clonotype appeared many times. V is TRBV5-8 and J is TRBJ1-1; D gene ambiguous. The CDR3 runs to 13 residues. Trimming took 6 bases from V and 10 from J, leaving 19 bases between them. Germline-derived CDR1 and CDR2 are SGHTS and YDEGEE. This CDR3 is CASTPASLSVAFF. The CDR3, as DNA: TGTGCCAGCACCCCCGCGTCGTTGTCTGTAGCTTTCTTT.

This clonotype was picked up one time. This could be a read error, since a much larger clone is one nucleotide away. This chain uses TRBV12-3 or TRBV12-4 with TRBJ1-2; 9 bases match TRBD1. V shed 2 bases and J 4 bases; nucleotides not matched to a gene: 5. The CDR3 length is 15 residues. The DNA of the CDR3 is TGTGCCAGCAGTTTATCTGGACAGGGGAGCTATGGCTACACCTTC. This gives the protein CASSLSGQGSYGYTF.

The V gene is TRBV7-9, the J gene TRBJ2-3, with TRBD2 identical over 9 bases. With V trimmed by 6 bases and J by 7 bases, 5 bases remained unmatched. CDR3 length: 13 amino acids. Germline loops: CDR1 SEHNR, CDR2 FQNEAQ (reference sequence). The CDR3 coding sequence is TGTGCCAGCAGTTCCCTAGCGGGGTATACGCAGTATTTT. Its translation: CASSSLAGYTQYF.

This clonotype was recorded a few times. This chain connects TRBV12-3 or TRBV12-4 to TRBJ1-2, with 7 bases matching TRBD1. The CDR3 runs 14 residues. This chain's CDR3 is CASGTPGQRNGYTF. In DNA, the CDR3 is TGTGCTAGTGGAACCCCGGGACAGAGGAATGGCTACACCTTC.

In the case of this clonotype: A much larger clone differs by one base, so this may be a read error. The chain is built from TRBV29-1 and TRBJ2-7; D unclear. The CDR3 is 13 residues long. Trimming shortened V by 1 base and J by 6 bases, and 13 bases separated the two germline ends. The germline V gene has CDR1 SQVTM and CDR2 ANQGSEA. Here the CDR3 reads CSVEAIRGPEQYF. CDR3 bases: TGCAGCGTTGAAGCCATCCGCGGTCCCGAGCAGTACTTC.

This clonotype was seen ten or more times. V usage is TRBV5-6 and J usage is TRBJ2-5; D uncertain. Between the trimmed V and J ends, which lost 2 bases and 4 bases, there was a span of 9 bases. This CDR3 region has 13 residues. Germline V gene data show CDR1 as SGHDT and CDR2 as YYEEEE. CDR3 coding DNA: TGTGCCAGCAGCTTCCCAGTTTCAGAGACCCAGTACTTC. It encodes CASSFPVSETQYF.

There are many counts of this clonotype. The chain couples TRBV19 to TRBJ2-7, with TRBD1 identical over 7 bases. Germline V gene lookup returns CDR1 LNHDA and CDR2 SQIVND (reference sequence). V shed 3 bases and J 3 bases; nucleotides not matched to a gene: 5. The CDR3 is 14 residues long. CDR3 nucleotide sequence: TGTGCCAGTAGTATGGGGAACAGGGGCTACGAGCAGTACTTC. It is translated as CASSMGNRGYEQYF. Full variable domain (missing parts from reference TRBV19 and TRBJ2-7): DGGITQSPKYLFRKEGQNVTLSCEQNLNHDAMYWYRQDPGQGLRLIYYSQIVNDFQKGDIAEGYSVSREKKESFPLTVTSAQKNPTAFYLCASSMGNRGYEQYFGPGTRLTVT.

To note about this clonotype: A much bigger clone sits one base away, suggesting this may be a read error. V is TRBV5-6 and J is TRBJ1-4; D remains unclear. Trimming stripped 2 bases from V and 8 bases from J, with 10 bases between. Germline V gene sequence: CDR1 SGHDT, CDR2 YYEEEE. CDR3 size: 13 residues. The CDR3 DNA reads as TGTGCCAGCAGCTTCGATTTTCGGGAAAAACTGTTTTTT. Residues: CASSFDFREKLFF.

In its sample, this clonotype was seen once. The rearrangement uses TRBV19 and TRBJ1-5, with 7 bases aligning to TRBD1. The germline V gene encodes CDR1 LNHDA and CDR2 SQIVND (reference sequence). The CDR3 consists of 14 residues. With V trimmed by 11 bases and J by 6 bases, 13 bases remained unmatched. In DNA, the CDR3 is TGTGCCTGGAGTGTACGGACAGGAGGTCAGCCCCAGCATTTT. Amino acids: CAWSVRTGGQPQHF. The entire variable domain, with the rest obtained from reference TRBV19 and TRBJ1-5, is as follows: DGGITQSPKYLFRKEGQNVTLSCEQNLNHDAMYWYRQDPGQGLRLIYYSQIVNDFQKGDIAEGYSVSREKKESFPLTVTSAQKNPTAFYLCAWSVRTGGQPQHFGDGTRLSIL.

The rearrangement links TRBV28 to TRBJ1-1; perhaps TRBD1 as D (5 bases). The V end lost 3 bases, the J end lost 10 bases, and 12 bases lay between the germline ends. The CDR3 spans 12 residues. Germline V gene data show CDR1 as MDHEN and CDR2 as SYDVKM. The CDR3 loop reads CASSLSQGAAFF. Written as DNA, the CDR3 is TGTGCCAGCAGTTTGAGTCAGGGAGCAGCTTTCTTT. The whole variable domain, filled in from reference TRBV28 and TRBJ1-1, reads DVKVTQSSRYLVKRTGEKVFLECVQDMDHENMFWYRQDPGLGLRLIYFSYDVKMKEKGDIPEGYSVSREKKERFSLILESASTNQTSMYLCASSLSQGAAFFGQGTRLTVV.

This chain connects TRBV20-1 to TRBJ1-1; possible D gene TRBD1, 5 bases. The CDR3 runs to 13 residues. V was clipped by 8 bases and J by 1 base, with 14 bases between them. Germline CDR1 reads DFQATT; CDR2 reads SNEGSKA (reference sequence). CDR3 sequence (DNA): TGCAGTTATGGTAGCGGGGGGAACACTGAAGCTTTCTTT. Amino acids: CSYGSGGNTEAFF.